This TCR beta chain was captured by sequencing in a study of blood T cell repertoires in COVID-19. In terms of age and location, participants ranged from roughly 18 to 95 years and lived in about two dozen US areas. Self-reported history from a screening survey and questionnaire set each donor's cohort. Generated by immunoSEQ multiplex PCR, the TCRdb table keeps only in-frame clones and is missing some. The table lists over 200,000 clones, roughly 87% of them singletons. Trimming pared 6 bases from V and 9 bases from J, leaving 18 bases between. Germline CDR1 MDHEN, CDR2 SYDVKM. The CDR3 extends over 14 amino acids.

The source material was PBMCs or T cells enriched from blood (not recorded which). The rearrangement uses TRBV28 and TRBJ2-1, with D perhaps TRBD1 (6 bases). The clonotype was recovered from a man aged 25 to 40 who had recovered from COVID-19. CDR3 bases: TGTGCCAGCAGGGTACCGACAGGCGCCGGTGAGCAGTTCTTC. Its translation is CASRVPTGAGEQFF.